One and the same sample provided the 11 T cell receptor beta chains below, sequenced in a study of cytomegalovirus exposure and HLA in healthy donors. The study ran its PCR with 60 Vbeta and 13 Jbeta primers. The assay was immunoSEQ multiplex PCR, and TCRdb's table has in-frame clones only and misses some. The profile shows more than 100,000 clones, approximately 80% of them singletons. Sequenced input: PBMCs. These receptors were collected from a human donor in good health.

V is TRBV27 and J is TRBJ2-7, with TRBD2 matching over 8 bases. Trimming took 0 bases from V and 3 from J; bases not matched to a gene: 13. There are 18 residues in the CDR3. Germline V CDR1 and CDR2: MNHEY, SMNVEV (reference sequence). Here the CDR3 DNA reads TGTGCCAGCAGTTTATCTTTGGCGGGGACTAGGATTTTCTACGAGCAGTACTTC. Translation: CASSLSLAGTRIFYEQYF.

V and J are TRBV9 and TRBJ2-2; no definite D call. The CDR3 totals 14 residues. CDR1 and CDR2 (germline): SGDLS, YYNGEE. Between the trimmed V and J ends, which lost 4 bases and 7 bases, there was a span of 14 bases. The CDR3 bases are TGTGCCAGCAGCCTACAACGGGTAGACGGGGAGCTGTTTTTT. Its protein product is CASSLQRVDGELFF.

The gene calls are TRBV7-9 and TRBJ1-4, with D perhaps matching TRBD1 (6 bases). V lost 0 bases and J lost 4, with 15 bases in between. The CDR3 loop spans 17 amino acids. Germline V lookup: CDR1 SEHNR, CDR2 FQNEAQ (reference sequence). Here the CDR3 reads CASSLADGGSDNEKLFF. DNA of the CDR3: TGTGCCAGCAGCTTAGCGGATGGGGGCTCTGATAATGAAAAACTGTTTTTT.

The CDR3 nucleotides are TGTGCCAGCAGCGGACAGGGAGTCTATGGCTACACCTTC. Translated: CASSGQGVYGYTF. This rearrangement joins TRBV2 to TRBJ1-2; 8 bases match TRBD1. Germline trimming cut 6 bases from V and 4 bases from J; bases unmatched to any gene: 4. Germline CDR1 is SNHLY and CDR2 is FYNNEI. The CDR3 totals 13 residues.

This chain uses TRBV10-1 with TRBJ2-7, with TRBD2 matching over 7 bases. CDR3 size: 17 residues. Germline assignment: CDR1 WNHNN and CDR2 SYGVQD (reference sequence). V lost 0 bases and J lost 5; bases outside the gene matches: 13. The CDR3 reads CASSESSGKPLGNEQYF. The DNA of the CDR3 is TGCGCCAGCAGTGAGTCGAGCGGGAAGCCGCTAGGGAACGAGCAGTACTTC.

The V gene is TRBV6-1, the J gene TRBJ1-1; D uncertain. CDR3 size: 15 residues. V was pared by 6 bases and J by 1 base, with 15 bases between. CDR1 MNHNS and CDR2 SASEGT come from the germline V gene. The CDR3 spells CASRIDPSGNTEAFF. In DNA form, the CDR3 reads TGTGCCAGCAGGATCGACCCTAGTGGGAACACTGAAGCTTTCTTT.

V and J are TRBV5-1 and TRBJ2-2; TRBD1 is a possible D gene (5 bases). The CDR3 spans 14 residues. Germline CDR1 SGHRS, CDR2 YFSETQ. Trimming took 1 base from V and 1 from J, leaving 5 bases between them. The CDR3 coding sequence is TGCGCCAGCAGCTTGCAGGGGAACACCGGGGAGCTGTTTTTT. This codes for CASSLQGNTGELFF.

The chain carries TRBV30 and TRBJ2-1; 12 bases line up with TRBD2. Germline V gene data show CDR1 as GTSNPN and CDR2 as SVGIG (reference sequence). V lost 5 bases, J lost 8 bases, and 7 bases stayed unmatched. There are 14 residues in the CDR3. The CDR3 loop is CAWDLAGGPDEQFF. CDR3 in DNA: TGTGCCTGGGATCTAGCGGGAGGGCCCGATGAGCAGTTCTTC. The complete variable domain, with remaining parts taken from reference TRBV30 and TRBJ2-1, reads SQTIHQWPATLVQPVGSPLSLECTVEGTSNPNLYWYRQAAGRGLQLLFYSVGIGQISSEVPQNLSASRPQDRQFILSSKKLLLSDSGFYLCAWDLAGGPDEQFFGPGTRLTVL.

The J gene is TRBJ1-5, the V gene TRBV2, with TRBD1 identical over 7 bases. Germline lookup yields CDR1 SNHLY and CDR2 FYNNEI. V gave up 6 bases and J gave up 5 bases; unmatched junction bases: 16. The CDR3 covers 17 residues. CDR3: CASRRPRTGVEDQPQHF. The CDR3 DNA sequence: TGTGCCAGCAGACGCCCCCGGACAGGAGTTGAGGATCAGCCCCAGCATTTT. Together with reference TRBV2 and TRBJ1-5, the CDR3 gives the full variable domain: EPEVTQTPSHQVTQMGQEVILRCVPISNHLYFYWYRQILGQKVEFLVSFYNNEISEKSEIFDDQFSVERPDGSNFTLKIRSTKLEDSAMYFCASRRPRTGVEDQPQHFGDGTRLSIL.

This clone was observed a single time. The CDR3 sequence is CASSLLSSVDNEQYF. The CDR3 bases are TGTGCCAGCAGTTTATTGTCATCGGTGGACAACGAGCAGTACTTC. The chain carries TRBV28 and TRBJ2-7, with D possibly matching TRBD1 (5 bases). From germline, CDR1 is MDHEN and CDR2 SYDVKM. CDR3 length equals 15 residues. V was shortened by 1 base and J by 5 bases, with 15 bases between the two germline ends.

The rearrangement links TRBV27 to TRBJ1-1; 10 nucleotides align to TRBD1. Trimming cost V 8 bases and J 4 bases; bases outside gene matches: 10. CDR1 and CDR2 from the germline V gene are MNHEY and SMNVEV (reference sequence). This CDR3 has 15 residues. The CDR3 is CASSRDRGGGTEAFF. The CDR3 DNA sequence: TGTGCCAGCTCACGGGACAGGGGTGGGGGCACTGAAGCTTTCTTT.